A single sample is the source of the 16 T cell receptor beta chains below, sequenced in a study of preoperative IRX-2 immunotherapy in early breast cancer. Treatment denoted: preoperative locoregional IRX-2 cytokine immunotherapy. Using immunoSEQ multiplex PCR, the repertoire was profiled, and TCRdb retains in-frame clones only, with some absent. The data contain about 98,000 clones, 70% to 90% of them seen just once; the ten biggest clones take up roughly 2%. Here the sequenced sample was tumor tissue, taken after IRX-2 immunotherapy. These receptors came from a human donor with breast cancer.

The chain couples TRBV19 to TRBJ2-1; D possibly corresponds to TRBD1 (5 bases). Germline lookup yields CDR1 LNHDA and CDR2 SQIVND (reference sequence). The V and J ends lost 1 base and 9 bases respectively, with 16 bases between them. The CDR3 spans 15 residues. Written as DNA, the CDR3 is TGTGCCAGTAGTATAGGCCAGTGGGGCTGGGGTGAGCAGTTCTTC. Amino acids: CASSIGQWGWGEQFF.

The rearrangement joins TRBV19 to TRBJ2-5, with 7 positions matching TRBD2. Per germline, CDR1 LNHDA and CDR2 SQIVND (reference sequence). The CDR3 covers 15 residues. The trim removed 0 bases at V and 1 base at J, leaving 2 bases unmatched. The DNA for the CDR3 is TGTGCCAGTAGTATAGAGGGAGGGGTCCAAGAGACCCAGTACTTC. Its protein product is CASSIEGGVQETQYF.

As regards this clone: It is unclear where the CDR3 begins or ends on the DNA, so no DNA is shown, and the CDR3 is as TCRdb lists it. This chain uses TRBV7-1 with TRBJ1-5. TRBV7-1 is designated an ORF whose function remains uncertain. The CDR3 is made up of 14 amino acids, end residues included. The CDR3 region is CASSVRGGNQPQHF.

The chain employs TRBV5-1 and TRBJ2-3, with TRBD2 matching 9 bases. J lost 6 bases, V lost 0 bases, and 8 bases had no gene match. CDR1 SGHRS and CDR2 YFSETQ come from the germline V gene. This CDR3 spans 16 amino acids. CDR3 coding DNA: TGCGCCAGCAGCTTGGGGGGTAGCGGGGGCAGGGATACGCAGTATTTT. It is translated as CASSLGGSGGRDTQYF.

The gene calls are TRBV28 and TRBJ1-4, with unresolved D. Per the germline V gene, CDR1 is MDHEN and CDR2 is SYDVKM. The V end was cut by 6 bases, the J end by 6 bases, with 11 bases between. There are 13 residues in the CDR3. Here the CDR3 DNA reads TGTGCCAGCAGCGGGCAGCCGGATGAAAAACTGTTTTTT. The encoded protein is CASSGQPDEKLFF. Supplemented by reference TRBV28 and TRBJ1-4, the full variable domain reads DVKVTQSSRYLVKRTGEKVFLECVQDMDHENMFWYRQDPGLGLRLIYFSYDVKMKEKGDIPEGYSVSREKKERFSLILESASTNQTSMYLCASSGQPDEKLFFGSGTQLSVL.

The chain combines TRBV5-1 with TRBJ1-1; 10 bases are a match to TRBD1. Per the germline V gene, CDR1 is SGHRS and CDR2 is YFSETQ. This CDR3 is 14 amino acids long. The V gene end was trimmed by 4 bases and the J gene end by 5 bases; junction bases not matched to a gene: 5. CDR3 coding DNA: TGCGCCAGCAGCACAGGGACAGGGGTGACTGAAGCTTTCTTT. Residues: CASSTGTGVTEAFF.

The chain carries TRBV2 and TRBJ2-7; weak D call: TRBD1 (6 bases). The CDR3 consists of 14 residues. With 3 bases removed from V and 3 bases from J, the gap between germline ends came to 12 bases. Germline V gene lookup returns CDR1 SNHLY and CDR2 FYNNEI. Here the CDR3 DNA reads TGTGCCAGCAGTGAGCAGGGGATGAACTACGAGCAGTACTTC. Translating it yields CASSEQGMNYEQYF.

The CDR3 region is CASSEQGAYEQFF. In DNA, the CDR3 is TGTGCCAGCAGTGAACAGGGGGCATATGAGCAGTTCTTC. V and J are TRBV6-7 and TRBJ2-1; 9 nucleotides agree with TRBD1. TRBV6-7 is an open reading frame, and its role is uncertain. V trimming: 5 bases; J trimming: 8 bases; junction bases outside the gene matches: 4. This CDR3 is built from 13 residues.

Comments on this clone: Coverage ceases 5 residues before the CDR3 finishes, and the germline J gene fills in the end. The rearrangement joins TRBV5-1 to TRBJ2-7; D is possibly TRBD1 (6 bases). From germline, CDR1 is SGHRS and CDR2 YFSETQ. The CDR3 sequence is 16 residues long. CDR3 DNA (partial): TGCGCCAGCAGCCCGGACCTGGGACAACTCTCC. Translating it yields CASSPDLGQLS. The complete CDR3 sequence is CASSPDLGQLSYEQYF.

The chain has TRBV29-1 and TRBJ1-2; the D is unclear. The V end lost 6 bases, the J end lost 6 bases, and 14 bases lay between the germline ends. CDR1 is SQVTM and CDR2 is ANQGSEA in the germline V gene. The CDR3 is made up of 12 amino acids. CDR3 DNA: TGCAGCGTACAAACAAGGACCCATGGCTACACCTTC. Its translation is CSVQTRTHGYTF.

The V gene is TRBV5-1, the J gene TRBJ2-1, with 7 bases fitting TRBD2. There are 18 residues in the CDR3. V was pared by 0 bases and J by 0 bases, with 9 bases of the junction left unmatched. Germline CDR1 reads SGHRS; CDR2 reads YFSETQ. CDR3 nucleotides: TGCGCCAGCAGCTTGGCGGGAGGATACTCTTTCTCCTACAATGAGCAGTTCTTC. It encodes CASSLAGGYSFSYNEQFF.

V usage is TRBV7-6 and J usage is TRBJ2-7, with D possibly being TRBD1 (6 bases). The CDR3 is 14 residues long. CDR1 is SGHVS and CDR2 is FNYEAQ in the germline V gene. Trimming pared 5 bases from V and 5 bases from J, leaving 16 bases between. This chain's CDR3 is CASSRRKGEDEQYF. DNA for the CDR3: TGTGCCAGCAGCCGCAGGAAGGGGGAAGACGAGCAGTACTTC.

The V and J genes are TRBV18 and TRBJ2-3; 12 nucleotides agree with TRBD1. The V gene end was trimmed by 5 bases and the J gene end by 5 bases; junction bases not matched to a gene: 11. Germline values: CDR1 KGHSH, CDR2 LQKENI. CDR3 length: 17 amino acids. The CDR3: CASSSTPGTGGRDTQYF. The CDR3 DNA sequence: TGTGCCAGCTCATCGACTCCCGGGACAGGGGGCAGAGATACGCAGTATTTT.

V gene TRBV6-8 combines with J gene TRBJ1-1; a possible D gene is TRBD1 (5 bases). The CDR3 loop spans 16 amino acids. The germline CDR1 and CDR2 sequences are MNHGY and SAAAGT. V lost 3 bases and J lost 5, with 19 bases in between. The CDR3: CASSYSLGLGRTEAFF. Written as DNA, the CDR3 is TGTGCCAGCAGTTATTCCCTGGGGCTGGGGAGGACTGAAGCTTTCTTT.

This chain connects TRBV11-3 to TRBJ1-1; 11 bases agree with TRBD1. Losses at the gene ends were 4 bases for V and 4 bases for J; bases not matched to a gene: 5. The CDR3 consists of 15 residues. Germline CDR1 SGHNT, CDR2 YENEEA. The CDR3 region has the DNA TGTGCCAGCAGCTCATCCGGGACAGGGGGCACTGAAGCTTTCTTT. Translated: CASSSSGTGGTEAFF.

Worth noting for this clone: Distinct nucleotide sequences in the sample also encode this CDR3. J is TRBJ1-4 and V is TRBV11-3; 9 bases fit TRBD1. V was clipped by 4 bases and J by 5 bases; unmatched bases: 5. The CDR3 runs 15 residues. Germline loops: CDR1 SGHNT, CDR2 YENEEA. CDR3 coding DNA: TGTGCCAGCAGCTCCGGGACAGGGAGAAATGAAAAACTGTTTTTT. Translation gives CASSSGTGRNEKLFF.